One and the same sample provided the 6 T cell receptor beta chains below, sequenced in a study of T cells in Graves' hyperthyroidism and ophthalmopathy. Amplification targeted TCR beta CDR3 regions from RNA transcripts. RT-PCR in the first round (using the HTBI primer set) targeted the TCR CDR3. TCRdb re-called the multiplex PCR reads through MiXCR, storing one row per CDR3 protein. The table lists about 200,000 distinct CDR3 sequences, about 15% of them singletons. Material: blood. The receptors were sampled from a woman in her 50s with Graves' hyperthyroidism.

This clonotype was counted many times. The CDR3 reads CASSQDATNTGELFF. The DNA of the CDR3 is TGTGCCAGCAGCCAAGACGCGACGAACACCGGGGAGCTGTTTTTT. The chain couples TRBV3-1 to TRBJ2-2; unclear D gene. CDR3 length: 15 amino acids. The V end was cut by 0 bases, the J end by 0 bases, with 5 bases between. The germline V gene has CDR1 LGHDT and CDR2 YNNKEL (reference sequence).

Ten or more counts support this clonotype. The genes are TRBV20-1 and TRBJ2-7; D perhaps matches TRBD2 (6 bases). V dropped 3 bases and J dropped 2 bases, with 14 bases sitting between them. The germline CDR1 and CDR2 sequences are DFQATT and SNEGSKA (reference sequence). The CDR3 has 14 residues. DNA of the CDR3: TGCAGTGCTAGTTTGCAGGGAGGCCCCTACGAGCAGTACTTC. Its protein product is CSASLQGGPYEQYF.

This clonotype has ten or more counts. V is TRBV3-1 and J is TRBJ2-5; D unresolved. V was pared by 1 base and J by 5 bases, with 11 bases between. Germline CDR1 LGHDT, CDR2 YNNKEL (reference sequence). This CDR3 spans 14 amino acids. CDR3 sequence: CASSQGLFVETQYF. CDR3 coding DNA: TGTGCCAGCAGCCAAGGCCTGTTCGTGGAGACCCAGTACTTC.

The sample holds many counts of this clonotype. The rearrangement joins TRBV4-1 to TRBJ1-1; 7 bases agree with TRBD1. The CDR3 has 16 amino acids. Germline lookup yields CDR1 MGHRA and CDR2 YSYEKL. V lost 4 bases and J lost 11; bases outside the gene matches: 19. The CDR3 nucleotides read TGCGCCAGCAGCCCTACCGAACTCATAAGGGGGCGAGACGCTTTCTTT. This codes for CASSPTELIRGRDAFF.

This clonotype was counted at least ten times. The chain carries TRBV7-9 and TRBJ1-3, with a tentative D call TRBD1 (6 bases). This CDR3 is built from 15 residues. Germline CDR1 and CDR2: SEHNR and FQNEAQ (reference sequence). Trimming took off 5 bases at V and 0 bases at J, with 11 bases between the two ends. The CDR3 region is CASSATGLSGNTIYF. CDR3 DNA sequence: TGTGCCAGCAGCGCGACAGGTCTCTCTGGAAACACCATATATTTT.

This clonotype was seen many times. This sequence joins TRBV11-3 and TRBJ2-1, with D possibly matching TRBD2 (6 bases). Germline CDR1 reads SGHNT; CDR2 reads YENEEA. CDR3 length: 15 amino acids. Trimming took off 0 bases at V and 9 bases at J, with 15 bases between the two ends. CDR3 sequence (DNA): TGTGCCAGCAGCTTAGAACTAGCCCAGTTGGGTGAGCAGTTCTTC. Encoded protein: CASSLELAQLGEQFF.